Detailed here is one T cell receptor (beta chain). Germline V gene data show CDR1 as MDHEN and CDR2 as SYDVKM. CDR3 length equals 15 residues. Trimming removed 1 base at V and 6 bases at J, with 13 bases between. These data originate in a study of T cells in Graves' hyperthyroidism and ophthalmopathy. What was amplified from RNA transcripts were TCR beta CDR3 regions. In the first-round RT-PCR of the TCR CDR3, the HTBI primer set was used. TCRdb passed the multiplex PCR reads through MiXCR, listing each CDR3 protein once. The sample shows about half a million distinct CDR3 sequences, 15% to 20% of them seen only once.

Material for sequencing was blood. The chain uses TRBV28 and TRBJ2-4, with a possible D match to TRBD1 (7 bases). The receptor's source is a woman aged 25-40 years with Graves' ophthalmopathy. CDR3: CASSLSGGSGNIQYF. CDR3 DNA sequence: TGTGCCAGCAGTTTATCAGGGGGGAGTGGAAACATTCAGTACTTC.